This TCR beta chain was recorded in a study of T cell responses to AZD1222 COVID-19 vaccine (dated by TCRdb to the early 2020s). Background on the whole study: TCR sequencing was performed for 230 to 250 trial participants, of whom around 200 were given two doses of AZD1222 and around 25 were given two doses of MenACWY control vaccine. Trial participants were enrolled into age subgroups of 18-55, 56-69 and 70-plus years, which contained roughly 140, 27 and 60 TCR-sequenced participants, respectively.

The CDR3 regions of human TCRbeta chains were analyzed by immunosequencing. Per the original workflow: TCRs in the repertoires were matched against a reference library of SARS-CoV-2-specific TCRs that had been generated with the MIRA antigen-specificity platform. Breadth was defined as the fraction of unique TCRs that were SARS-CoV-2-associated, and depth was defined as the fraction of total T cells that were SARS-CoV-2-associated. Using the MIRA data, each spike-specific TCR was mapped to the spike region that the TCR reacts to and placed in a CD4 or CD8 class. Log10-transformed breadth and depth values were compared by one-way ANOVA with Sidak's multiple comparisons tests. Sourced from immuneACCESS, this table was stored by TCRdb with only in-frame sequences that have V and J called. A share of the clones is absent; for the studies checked, an unresolved V gene accounts for under half, and the remainder has no known explanation. From that table come the V and J calls and clone size; the DNA was used to work out D and trimming. For this sample the table gives 150,000 to 200,000 clones, of which about 92% were detected only once. About 1% of the sample is held by the ten biggest clonotypes.

General findings and caveats noted by the study authors: Because no day 14 peak-response samples were available, the repertoires could be characterized only after the peak T cell response. After two AZD1222 doses, spike-specific TCR breadth and depth were significantly higher than at day 0 and than in MenACWY recipients. Participants were mostly white British and included more females than males, and it was suggested by the authors that clonal diversity may have been underestimated. The 56-69-year group was small, and its depth increase did not reach significance, likely because of low power. Vaccine-associated CD4 TCRs spanned the whole spike protein, with dominant responses in regions 160-218 and 743-854. Epitopes outside the regions mutated in the B.1.351 and B.1.1.7 variants were reportedly recognized by nearly half of the unique spike-specific TCRs. Only a handful of AZD1222 recipients were SARS-CoV-2 seropositive at baseline, limiting conclusions about previously exposed vaccinees.

Remarks on this clone: Which antigen it targets is not known. No much larger clonotype is one base removed from it; base qualities were not supplied.

The time point tag for this specimen amounts to: about 28 days (+/-7) after the second vaccine dose. AZD1222 recipients given second doses at about 4 weeks or at about 12 weeks were pooled, since spike-specific TCR depth and breadth were not found to differ between the two schedules. Vaccinee samples were obtained from the UK trials COV001 and COV002, which included a single-blind randomized controlled phase 2/3 trial of AZD1222 (ChAdOx1 nCoV-19) in healthy adults. For TCRbeta chain sequencing, PBMC samples from trial participants were taken at day 0 and at day 28 after the second dose. Including cysteine and phenylalanine, the CDR3 has 15 amino acids. Just CDR3 DNA is preserved here, 45 bases in frame from base 1. Unmatched junction bases come to 6, with V trimmed by 3 bases and J by 8 bases. Reading the germline V gene gives CDR1 SNHLY and CDR2 FYNNEI.

The sample here was peripheral blood, taken 28 days after the second AZD1222 dose. The source is an adult who received the AZD1222 COVID-19 vaccine. Here the chain combines TRBV2 and TRBJ1-5, and 11 junction bases match TRBD1. For the CDR3, the sequence is CASSDRTGGHKPQHF. DNA sequence: TGTGCCAGCAGTGACCGGACAGGGGGCCATAAGCCCCAGCATTTT.